This T cell receptor (beta chain) was sequenced in a study of cytomegalovirus exposure and HLA in healthy donors. Notes on the study in general: It was likely that a cluster of highly shared sequence variants was a sequencing artifact.

Comment on this clone: Antigen: not known.

Germline assignment: CDR1 MGHRA and CDR2 YSYEKL. Trimming removed 1 base from V and 4 bases from J; junction bases left unmatched: 5. The CDR3 has 15 residues. The PCR employed 60 Vbeta primers together with 13 Jbeta primers. Assay used: immunoSEQ multiplex PCR; TCRdb lists only in-frame clones, some missing. The table shows some 98,000 clones, with roughly 81% occurring only once. The J gene is TRBJ1-2, the V gene TRBV4-1, with 8 bases fitting TRBD1. Material for sequencing was PBMCs. The source of this sequence is a man in his forties in good health and CMV-seronegative. The CDR3 region has the DNA TGCGCCAGCAGCCAAGCCCAGGGGGCCGGCTATGGCTACACCTTC. This gives the protein CASSQAQGAGYGYTF.